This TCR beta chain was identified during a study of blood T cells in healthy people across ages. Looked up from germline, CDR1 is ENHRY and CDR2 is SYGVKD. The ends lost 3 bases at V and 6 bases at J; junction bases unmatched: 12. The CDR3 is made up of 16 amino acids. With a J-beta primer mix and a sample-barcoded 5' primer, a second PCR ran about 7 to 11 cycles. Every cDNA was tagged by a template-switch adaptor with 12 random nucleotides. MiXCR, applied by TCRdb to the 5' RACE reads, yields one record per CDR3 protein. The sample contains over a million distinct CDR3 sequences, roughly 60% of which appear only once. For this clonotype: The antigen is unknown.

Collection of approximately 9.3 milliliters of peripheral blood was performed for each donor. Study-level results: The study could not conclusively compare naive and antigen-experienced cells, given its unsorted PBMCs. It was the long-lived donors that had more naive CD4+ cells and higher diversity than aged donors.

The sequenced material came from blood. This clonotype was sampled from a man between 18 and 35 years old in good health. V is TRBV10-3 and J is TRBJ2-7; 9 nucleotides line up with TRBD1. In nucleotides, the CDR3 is TGTGCCATCAGTGACTCCGGGACAGGGAATACCTGCGAGCAGTACTTC. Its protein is CAISDSGTGNTCEQYF.